The next 2 T cell receptor beta chains were all read from a single sample in a study of T cells in Graves' hyperthyroidism and ophthalmopathy. What was amplified from RNA transcripts were TCR beta CDR3 regions. Initially, a first-round RT-PCR of the TCR CDR3 employed the HTBI primer set. MiXCR was run by TCRdb on the multiplex PCR reads, yielding one entry per CDR3 protein. The sample shows approximately 600,000 distinct CDR3 sequences, around 20% of them seen only once. What was sequenced was blood. These receptors all stem from a man aged 30-40 years with Graves' ophthalmopathy.

The chain couples TRBV20-1 to TRBJ1-6; TRBD1 agrees at 7 bases. Germline CDR1 and CDR2: DFQATT and SNEGSKA (reference sequence). J lost 0 bases, V lost 5 bases, and 7 bases had no gene match. The length of the CDR3 is 16 residues. The CDR3 is CSAESRGSSYNSPLHF. The CDR3, as DNA: TGCAGTGCTGAGAGCAGGGGGAGCTCCTATAATTCACCCCTCCACTTT.

This clonotype was counted at least ten times. The chain has TRBV30 and TRBJ1-3; 9 nucleotides align to TRBD1. Germline lookup yields CDR1 GTSNPN and CDR2 SVGIG (reference sequence). This CDR3 is 14 amino acids long. Unmatched junction bases numbered 1, after V lost 1 base and J lost 3 bases. CDR3 amino acids: CAWSETGGGNTIYF. The CDR3 nucleotides are TGTGCCTGGAGTGAGACAGGGGGTGGAAACACCATATATTTT.